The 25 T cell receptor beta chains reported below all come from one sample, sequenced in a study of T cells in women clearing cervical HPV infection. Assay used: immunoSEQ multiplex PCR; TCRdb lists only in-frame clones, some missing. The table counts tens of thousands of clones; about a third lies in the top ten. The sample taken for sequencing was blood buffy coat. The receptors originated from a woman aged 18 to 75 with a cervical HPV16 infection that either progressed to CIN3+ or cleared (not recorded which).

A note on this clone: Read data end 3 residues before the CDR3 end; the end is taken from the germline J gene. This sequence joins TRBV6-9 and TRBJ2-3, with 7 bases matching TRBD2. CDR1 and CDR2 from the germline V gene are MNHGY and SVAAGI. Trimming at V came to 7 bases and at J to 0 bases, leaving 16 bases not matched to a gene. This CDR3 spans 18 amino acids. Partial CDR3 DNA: TGTGCCAGCACAGACCAGCGGGAAGGAGTCCTTAGCACAGATACG. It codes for CASTDQREGVLSTDT. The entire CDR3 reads CASTDQREGVLSTDTQYF.

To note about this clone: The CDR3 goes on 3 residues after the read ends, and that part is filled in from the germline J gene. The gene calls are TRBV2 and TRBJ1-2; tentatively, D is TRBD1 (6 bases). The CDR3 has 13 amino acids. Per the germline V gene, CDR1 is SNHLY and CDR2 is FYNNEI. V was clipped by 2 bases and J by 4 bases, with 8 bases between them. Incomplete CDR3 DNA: TGTGCCAGCAGTGAACGGGACATCTATGGC. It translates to CASSERDIYG. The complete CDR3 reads CASSERDIYGYTF.

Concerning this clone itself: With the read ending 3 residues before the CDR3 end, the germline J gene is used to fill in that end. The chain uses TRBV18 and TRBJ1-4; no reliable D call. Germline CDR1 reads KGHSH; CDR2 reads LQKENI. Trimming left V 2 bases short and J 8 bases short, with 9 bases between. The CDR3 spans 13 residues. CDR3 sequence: CASSPNSIEKLFF. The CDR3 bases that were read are TGTGCCAGCTCACCAAACTCAATCGAAAAA. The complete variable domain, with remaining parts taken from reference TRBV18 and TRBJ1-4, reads NAGVMQNPRHLVRRRGQEARLRCSPMKGHSHVYWYRQLPEEGLKFMVYLQKENIIDESGMPKERFSAEFPKEGPSILRIQQVVRGDSAAYFCASSPNSIEKLFFGSGTQLSVL.

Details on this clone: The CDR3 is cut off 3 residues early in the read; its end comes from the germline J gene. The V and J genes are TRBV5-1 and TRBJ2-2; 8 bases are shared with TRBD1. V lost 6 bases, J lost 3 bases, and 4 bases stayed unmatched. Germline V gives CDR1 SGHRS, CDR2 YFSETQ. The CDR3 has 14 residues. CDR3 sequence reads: CASMGQEDTGELFF. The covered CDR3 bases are TGCGCCAGCATGGGACAGGAGGACACCGGGGAG.

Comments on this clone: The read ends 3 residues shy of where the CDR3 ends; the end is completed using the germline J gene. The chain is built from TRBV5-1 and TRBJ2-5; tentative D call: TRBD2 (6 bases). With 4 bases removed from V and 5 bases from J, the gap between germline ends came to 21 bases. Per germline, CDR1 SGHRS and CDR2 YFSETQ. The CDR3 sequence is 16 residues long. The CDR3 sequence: CASSLTPRLVSETQYF. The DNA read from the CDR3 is TGCGCCAGCAGCCTCACGCCGAGACTAGTATCGGAGACC.

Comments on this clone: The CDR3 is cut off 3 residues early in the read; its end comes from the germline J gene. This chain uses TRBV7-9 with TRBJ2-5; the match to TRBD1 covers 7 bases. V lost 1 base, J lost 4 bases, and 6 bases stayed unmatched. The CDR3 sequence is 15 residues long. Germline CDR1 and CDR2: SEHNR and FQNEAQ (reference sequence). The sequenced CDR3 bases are TGTGCCAGCAGCTTAGAGCGGACAGGCGGAGAGACC. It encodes CASSLERTGGET. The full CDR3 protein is CASSLERTGGETQYF.

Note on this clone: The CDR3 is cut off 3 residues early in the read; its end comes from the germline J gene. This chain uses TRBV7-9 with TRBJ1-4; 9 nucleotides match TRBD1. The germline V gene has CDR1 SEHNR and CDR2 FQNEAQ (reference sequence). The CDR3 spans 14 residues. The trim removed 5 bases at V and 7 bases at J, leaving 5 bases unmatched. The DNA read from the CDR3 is TGTGCCAGCAGCCCGGGACAGGGCGGTGAAAAA. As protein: CASSPGQGGEK. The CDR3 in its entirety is CASSPGQGGEKLFF. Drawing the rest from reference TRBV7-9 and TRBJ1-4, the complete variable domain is DTGVSQNPRHKITKRGQNVTFRCDPISEHNRLYWYRQTLGQGPEFLTYFQNEAQLEKSRLLSDRFSAERPKGSFSTLEIQRTEQGDSAMYLCASSPGQGGEKLFFGSGTQLSVL.

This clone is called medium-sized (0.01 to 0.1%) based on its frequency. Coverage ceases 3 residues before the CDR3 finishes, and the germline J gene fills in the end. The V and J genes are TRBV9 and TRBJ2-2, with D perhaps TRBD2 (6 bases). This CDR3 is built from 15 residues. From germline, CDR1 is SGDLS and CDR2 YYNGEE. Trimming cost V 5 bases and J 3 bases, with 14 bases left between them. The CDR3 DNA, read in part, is TGTGCCAGCAGAGACTCCGGGACTGACACCGGGGAG. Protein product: CASRDSGTDTGE. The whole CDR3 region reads CASRDSGTDTGELFF.

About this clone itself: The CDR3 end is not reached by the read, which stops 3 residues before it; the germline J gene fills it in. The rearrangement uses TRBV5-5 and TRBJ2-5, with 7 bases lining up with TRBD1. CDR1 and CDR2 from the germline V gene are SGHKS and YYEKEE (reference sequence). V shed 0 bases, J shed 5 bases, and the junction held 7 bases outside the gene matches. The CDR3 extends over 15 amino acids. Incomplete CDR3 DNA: TGTGCCAGCAGCTTGGGAGGGCAGGGGGTGGAGACC. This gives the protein CASSLGGQGVET. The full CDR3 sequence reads CASSLGGQGVETQYF.

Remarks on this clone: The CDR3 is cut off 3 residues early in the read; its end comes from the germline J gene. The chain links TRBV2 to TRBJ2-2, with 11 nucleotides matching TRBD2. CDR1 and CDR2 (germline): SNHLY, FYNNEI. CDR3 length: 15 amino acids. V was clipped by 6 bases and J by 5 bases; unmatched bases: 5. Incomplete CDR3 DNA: TGTGCCAGCAGGTGGGGGACTAGCGGTACCGGGGAG. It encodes CASRWGTSGTGE. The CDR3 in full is CASRWGTSGTGELFF.

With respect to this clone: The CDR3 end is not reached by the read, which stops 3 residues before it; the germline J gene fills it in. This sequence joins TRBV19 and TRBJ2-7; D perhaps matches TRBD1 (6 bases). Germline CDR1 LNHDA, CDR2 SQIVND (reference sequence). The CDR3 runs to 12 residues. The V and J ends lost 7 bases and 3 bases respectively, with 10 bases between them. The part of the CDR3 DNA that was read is TGTGCCAGTACAGGGGATTTCTACGAG. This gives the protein CASTGDFYE. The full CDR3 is CASTGDFYEQYF.

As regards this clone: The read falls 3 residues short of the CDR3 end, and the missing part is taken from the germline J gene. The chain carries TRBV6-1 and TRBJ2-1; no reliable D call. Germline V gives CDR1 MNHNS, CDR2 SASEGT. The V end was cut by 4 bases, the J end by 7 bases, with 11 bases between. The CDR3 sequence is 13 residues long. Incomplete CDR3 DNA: TGTGCCAGCAGTGCCAAACTCGTAAATGAG. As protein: CASSAKLVNE. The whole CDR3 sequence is CASSAKLVNEQFF.

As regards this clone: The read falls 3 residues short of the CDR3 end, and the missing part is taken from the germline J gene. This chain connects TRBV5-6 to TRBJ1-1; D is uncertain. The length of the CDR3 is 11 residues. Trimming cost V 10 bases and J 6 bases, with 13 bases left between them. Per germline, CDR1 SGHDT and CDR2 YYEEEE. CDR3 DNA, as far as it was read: TGTGCCGTCTCAAACGGTGCTGAA. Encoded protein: CAVSNGAE. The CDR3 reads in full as CAVSNGAEAFF. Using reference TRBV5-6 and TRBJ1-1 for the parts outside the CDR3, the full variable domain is DAGVTQSPTHLIKTRGQQVTLRCSPKSGHDTVSWYQQALGQGPQFIFQYYEEEERQRGNFPDRFSGHQFPNYSSELNVNALLLGDSALYLCAVSNGAEAFFGQGTRLTVV.

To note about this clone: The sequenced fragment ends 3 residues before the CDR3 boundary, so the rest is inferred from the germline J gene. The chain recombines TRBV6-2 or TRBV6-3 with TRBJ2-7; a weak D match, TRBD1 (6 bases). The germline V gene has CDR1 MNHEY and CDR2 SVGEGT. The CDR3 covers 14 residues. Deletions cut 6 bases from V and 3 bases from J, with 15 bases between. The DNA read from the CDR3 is TGTGCCAGCAGCCGGGACATGGGCAACTACGAG. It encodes CASSRDMGNYE. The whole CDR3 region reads CASSRDMGNYEQYF.

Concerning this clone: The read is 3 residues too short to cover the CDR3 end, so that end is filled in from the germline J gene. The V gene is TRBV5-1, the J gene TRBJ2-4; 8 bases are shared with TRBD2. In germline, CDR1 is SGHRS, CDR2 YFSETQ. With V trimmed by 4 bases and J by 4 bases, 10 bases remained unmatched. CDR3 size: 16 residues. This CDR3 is CASSKLGSGDKNIQYF. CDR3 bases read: TGCGCCAGCAGCAAATTAGGTAGCGGGGATAAAAACATT.

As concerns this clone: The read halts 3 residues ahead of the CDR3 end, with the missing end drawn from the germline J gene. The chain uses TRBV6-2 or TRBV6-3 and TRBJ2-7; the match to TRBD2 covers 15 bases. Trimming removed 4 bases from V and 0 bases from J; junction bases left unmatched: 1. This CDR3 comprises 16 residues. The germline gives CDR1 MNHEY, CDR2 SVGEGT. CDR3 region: CASSSGLAGGSYEQYF. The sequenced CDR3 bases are TGTGCCAGCAGTTCGGGACTAGCGGGGGGCTCCTACGAG.

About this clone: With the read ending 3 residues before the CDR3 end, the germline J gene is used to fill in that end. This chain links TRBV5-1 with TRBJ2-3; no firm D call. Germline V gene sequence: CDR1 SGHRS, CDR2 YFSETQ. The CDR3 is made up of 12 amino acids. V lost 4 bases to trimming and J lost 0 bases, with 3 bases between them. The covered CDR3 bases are TGCGCCAGCAGCATAAGCACAGATACG. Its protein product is CASSISTDT. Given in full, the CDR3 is CASSISTDTQYF.

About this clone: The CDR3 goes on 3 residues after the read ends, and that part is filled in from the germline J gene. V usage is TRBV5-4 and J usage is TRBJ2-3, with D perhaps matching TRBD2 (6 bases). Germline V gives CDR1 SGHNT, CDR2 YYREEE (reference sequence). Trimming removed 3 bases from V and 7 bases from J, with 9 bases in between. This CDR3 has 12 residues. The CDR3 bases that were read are TGTGCCAGCAGCTGGGACTCGAATACG. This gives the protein CASSWDSNT. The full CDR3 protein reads CASSWDSNTQYF.

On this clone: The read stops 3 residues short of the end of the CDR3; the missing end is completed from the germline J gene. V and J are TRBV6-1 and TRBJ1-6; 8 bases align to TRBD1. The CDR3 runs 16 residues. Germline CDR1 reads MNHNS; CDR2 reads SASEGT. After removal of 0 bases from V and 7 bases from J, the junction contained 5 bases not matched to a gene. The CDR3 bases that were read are TGTGCCAGCAGTGAAGCGCGGACAGGGAACAATTCACCC. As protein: CASSEARTGNNSP. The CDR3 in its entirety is CASSEARTGNNSPLHF.

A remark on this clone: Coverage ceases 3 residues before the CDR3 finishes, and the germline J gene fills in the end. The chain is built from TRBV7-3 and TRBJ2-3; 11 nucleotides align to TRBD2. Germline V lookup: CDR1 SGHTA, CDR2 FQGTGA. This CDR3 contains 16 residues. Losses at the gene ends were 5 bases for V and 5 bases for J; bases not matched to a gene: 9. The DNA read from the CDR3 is TGTGCCAGCAGCCCTGACCTAGCGGGGGGCAGAGATACG. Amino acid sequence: CASSPDLAGGRDT. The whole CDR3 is CASSPDLAGGRDTQYF.

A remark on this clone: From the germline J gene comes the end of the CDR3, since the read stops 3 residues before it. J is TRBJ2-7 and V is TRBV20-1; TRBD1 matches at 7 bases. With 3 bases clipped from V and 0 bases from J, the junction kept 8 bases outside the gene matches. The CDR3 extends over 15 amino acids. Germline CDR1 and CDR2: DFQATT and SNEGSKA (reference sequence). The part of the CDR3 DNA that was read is TGCAGTGCTAGCTATAGGACAGGAACCTCCTACGAG. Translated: CSASYRTGTSYE. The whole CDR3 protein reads CSASYRTGTSYEQYF.

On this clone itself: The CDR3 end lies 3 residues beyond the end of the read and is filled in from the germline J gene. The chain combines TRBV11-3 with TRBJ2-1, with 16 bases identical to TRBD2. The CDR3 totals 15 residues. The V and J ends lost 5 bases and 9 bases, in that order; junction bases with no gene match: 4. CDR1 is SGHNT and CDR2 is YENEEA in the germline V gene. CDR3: CASSPGLAGGREQFF. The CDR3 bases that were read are TGTGCCAGCAGCCCGGGACTAGCGGGAGGGCGTGAG.

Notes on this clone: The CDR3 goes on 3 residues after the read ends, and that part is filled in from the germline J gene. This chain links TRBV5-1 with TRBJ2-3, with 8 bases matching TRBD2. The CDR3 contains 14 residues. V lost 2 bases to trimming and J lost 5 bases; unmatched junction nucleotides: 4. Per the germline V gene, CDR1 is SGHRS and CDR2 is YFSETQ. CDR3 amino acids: CASSFGGGRDTQYF. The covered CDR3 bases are TGCGCCAGCAGCTTCGGGGGGGGGAGAGATACG.

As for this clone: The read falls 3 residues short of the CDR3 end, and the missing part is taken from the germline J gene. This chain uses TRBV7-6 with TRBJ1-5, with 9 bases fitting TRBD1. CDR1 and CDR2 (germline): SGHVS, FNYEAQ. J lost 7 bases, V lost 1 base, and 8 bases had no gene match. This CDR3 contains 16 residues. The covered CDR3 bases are TGTGCCAGCAGCTTAGGGTCACAGGGGGCTGGCCAGCCC. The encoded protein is CASSLGSQGAGQP. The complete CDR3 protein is CASSLGSQGAGQPQHF. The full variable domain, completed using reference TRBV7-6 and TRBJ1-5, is GAGVSQSPRYKVTKRGQDVALRCDPISGHVSLYWYRQALGQGPEFLTYFNYEAQQDKSGLPNDRFSAERPEGSISTLTIQRTEQRDSAMYRCASSLGSQGAGQPQHFGDGTRLSIL.

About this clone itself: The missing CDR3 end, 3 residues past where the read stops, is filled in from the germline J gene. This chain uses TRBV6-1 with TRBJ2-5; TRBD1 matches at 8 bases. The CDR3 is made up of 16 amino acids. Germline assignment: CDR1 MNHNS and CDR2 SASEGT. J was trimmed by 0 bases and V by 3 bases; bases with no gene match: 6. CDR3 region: CASSEGTGRYQETQYF. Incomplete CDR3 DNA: TGTGCCAGCAGTGAGGGGACAGGCCGGTACCAAGAGACC.